Detailed here is one T cell receptor beta chain. This sample is drawn from a study of glioma-infiltrating T cells after dendritic cell vaccination. About the study: Dendritic cells derived from monocytes and pulsed with autologous tumor lysate formed the vaccine.

V was shortened by 2 bases and J by 3 bases, with 12 bases between the two germline ends. The CDR3 covers 14 residues. From germline, CDR1 is SGHDT and CDR2 YYEEEE. All glioblastoma patients lacked an isocitrate dehydrogenase mutation. Input was approximately 1.8 ug genomic DNA, or all available if less. Primers: 60 V beta forward and 13 J beta reverse. Libraries were prepared by immunoSEQ multiplex PCR; TCRdb keeps only in-frame clonotypes and omits some of them. The sample holds roughly 100,000 clones, more than 70% seen once. The source material was blood, sampled before dendritic cell vaccination. V is TRBV5-6 and J is TRBJ2-7; D remains ambiguous. The TCR comes from a human donor with glioblastoma. The CDR3 coding sequence is TGTGCCAGCAGCTTCGGTCGGAGCAACTACGAGCAGTACTTC. Translation gives CASSFGRSNYEQYF.